The 4 T cell receptor beta chains below all came from one sample that was sequenced in a study of blood T cell repertoires in COVID-19. Using immunoSEQ multiplex PCR, the repertoire was profiled, and TCRdb retains in-frame clones only, with some absent. Here the sample spans over 45,000 clones, roughly four fifths being singletons. The sequencing input was peripheral blood. The receptors originated from a woman aged 55-70 years with acute or convalescent COVID-19.

The chain uses TRBV12-3 or TRBV12-4 and TRBJ1-2; D ambiguous. This CDR3 spans 12 amino acids. V dropped 5 bases and J dropped 7 bases, with 11 bases sitting between them. DNA of the CDR3: TGTGCCAGCAGTCCGGACTTGTTTGGCTACACCTTC. Its translation is CASSPDLFGYTF.

V is TRBV5-4 and J is TRBJ2-1, with a possible D match to TRBD1 (6 bases). The CDR3 contains 15 residues. Trimming took off 3 bases at V and 10 bases at J, with 20 bases between the two ends. Germline values: CDR1 SGHNT, CDR2 YYREEE (reference sequence). CDR3 loop: CASSSPRDTSPEQFF. DNA for the CDR3: TGTGCCAGCAGCTCGCCCCGGGACACATCCCCAGAGCAGTTCTTC.

V gene TRBV10-3 combines with J gene TRBJ1-2, with 7 bases aligning to TRBD1. Losses at the gene ends were 6 bases for V and 4 bases for J; bases not matched to a gene: 5. CDR1 ENHRY and CDR2 SYGVKD come from the germline V gene. The CDR3 is made up of 13 amino acids. The CDR3 sequence: CAISPGTVYGYTF. The CDR3 nucleotides read TGTGCCATCAGCCCCGGGACAGTCTATGGCTACACCTTC.

The rearrangement joins TRBV27 to TRBJ2-6; 7 nucleotides line up with TRBD2. V shed 6 bases, J shed 0 bases, and the junction held 2 bases outside the gene matches. The CDR3 has 15 amino acids. In germline, CDR1 is MNHEY, CDR2 SMNVEV (reference sequence). The chain's CDR3 is CASRSGDSGANVLTF. In nucleotides, the CDR3 is TGTGCCAGCAGGAGCGGGGACTCTGGGGCCAACGTCCTGACTTTC.